Listed below are T cell receptor beta chains from one sample, sequenced in a study of OX40 agonist ivuxolimab in advanced cancers. The protocol was immunoSEQ multiplex PCR, while the TCRdb copy is restricted to in-frame clones and leaves out a portion. The sample holds around 40,000 clones, approximately 80% seen once. Sequences were derived from CD4+ or CD8+ T cells sorted from blood, sampled in a trial of the OX40 agonist ivuxolimab. These receptors were taken from an adult with an advanced solid tumor such as melanoma, head and neck, liver or kidney cancer. Each CDR3 is given with its conserved first and last residue. Fields, in order: V gene, D gene, clone size, J gene, CDR3 protein, CDR3 DNA. D genes are given only for firm matches. Only part of the rows carry a size: once, few, many, or a class if the clone is expanded.

>TRBV11-3|TRBD1|-|TRBJ2-2
CASSWGQGGMGELFF
TGTGCCAGCAGCTGGGGACAGGGGGGAATGGGGGAGCTGTTTTTT
>TRBV5-1|TRBD1|-|TRBJ2-7
CASSPGTGGNHEQYF
TGCGCCAGCAGCCCGGGGACAGGGGGAAACCACGAGCAGTACTTC
>TRBV7-9|-|medium-sized|TRBJ2-7
CASSLAMGTPNEQYF
TGTGCCAGCAGCTTAGCGATGGGTACCCCCAACGAGCAGTACTTC
>TRBV13|TRBD2|once|TRBJ2-5
CASSLGPSGGETQYF
TGTGCCAGCAGCTTAGGCCCCTCGGGGGGGGAGACCCAGTACTTC
>TRBV6-1|-|-|TRBJ2-2
CASRELGERWGGLENTGELFF
TGTGCCAGCAGGGAACTGGGGGAGAGGTGGGGCGGCCTTGAGAACACCGGGGAGCTGTTTTTT
>TRBV5-1|-|-|TRBJ2-2
CASADGNTGELFF
TGCGCCAGCGCAGACGGGAACACCGGGGAGCTGTTTTTT
>TRBV7-9|TRBD1|-|TRBJ1-5
CASSLRTGARDSNQPQHF
TGTGCCAGCAGCTTAAGGACAGGGGCGAGGGATAGCAATCAGCCCCAGCATTTT
>TRBV5-6|TRBD1|-|TRBJ2-7
CASSYTGTDFAEQYF
TGTGCCAGCAGCTATACCGGGACAGACTTCGCCGAGCAGTACTTC
>TRBV5-1|-|-|TRBJ2-7
CASSLSGSAEQYF
TGCGCCAGCAGCTTGAGTGGTTCGGCCGAGCAGTACTTC
>TRBV5-6|-|-|TRBJ1-2
CASSLGRDGAYGYTF
TGTGCCAGCAGCTTGGGCAGGGACGGGGCCTATGGCTACACCTTC
>TRBV9|TRBD2|-|TRBJ2-1
CASSASGGAHNEQFF
TGTGCCAGCAGCGCTAGCGGGGGGGCTCACAATGAGCAGTTCTTC
>TRBV7-9|TRBD2|-|TRBJ2-3
CASSLGAGILTDTQYF
TGTGCCAGCAGCTTAGGAGCGGGAATCCTTACAGATACGCAGTATTTT
>TRBV7-9|TRBD1|-|TRBJ1-2
CASSPATGGRNYGYTF
TGTGCCAGCAGCCCCGCGACAGGGGGCCGGAACTATGGCTACACCTTC
>TRBV6-5|TRBD1|once|TRBJ1-3
CASSHRGNTIYF
TGTGCCAGCAGCCACAGGGGGAACACCATATATTTT
>TRBV4-3|-|-|TRBJ2-3
CASSQDLDRGARDTQYF
TGCGCCAGCAGCCAAGATCTAGACCGGGGGGCGAGAGATACGCAGTATTTT
>TRBV7-9|TRBD1|-|TRBJ1-3
CASSLVVGGVAGNTIYF
TGTGCCAGCAGCTTAGTTGTAGGGGGCGTCGCTGGAAACACCATATATTTT
>TRBV27|TRBD1|-|TRBJ1-1
CASRLTGGVSEAFF
TGTGCCAGCAGACTCACAGGGGGTGTTTCTGAAGCTTTCTTT
>TRBV28|-|-|TRBJ1-1
CASSLMAGQGKNTEAFF
TGTGCCAGCAGTTTGATGGCGGGACAAGGTAAAAACACTGAAGCTTTCTTT
>TRBV7-8|-|-|TRBJ2-1
CASSLVLGRDNEQFF
TGTGCCAGCAGCTTAGTTTTGGGACGGGACAATGAGCAGTTCTTC
>TRBV15|TRBD2|few|TRBJ2-2
CATSTYDGLAGGRANTGELFF
TGTGCCACCAGCACCTATGACGGACTAGCGGGAGGGAGGGCCAACACCGGGGAGCTGTTTTTT
>TRBV19|-|-|TRBJ2-5
CASSIGGRLETQYF
TGTGCCAGTAGTATTGGGGGAAGGTTAGAGACCCAGTACTTC
>TRBV6-5|TRBD1|-|TRBJ2-7
CASSAGTVHEQYF
TGTGCCAGCAGTGCCGGGACAGTACACGAGCAGTACTTC
>TRBV10-3|TRBD1|-|TRBJ2-2
CAISETRQGADTGELFF
TGTGCCATCAGTGAGACCAGACAGGGGGCGGACACCGGGGAGCTGTTTTTT
>TRBV7-9|-|-|TRBJ1-1
CASSSGTAGNTEAFF
TGTGCCAGCAGCTCGGGGACTGCCGGGAACACTGAAGCTTTCTTT
>TRBV28|TRBD2|once|TRBJ2-1
CASSRGGRNEQFF
TGTGCCAGCAGTCGGGGGGGTCGGAATGAGCAGTTCTTC
>TRBV29-1|-|once|TRBJ2-1
CSVEPEGRQTYNEQFF
TGCAGCGTTGAACCTGAAGGGCGACAGACCTACAATGAGCAGTTCTTC
>TRBV30|-|-|TRBJ2-7
CAWRRDSPYEQYF
TGTGCCTGGAGGCGGGACAGTCCCTACGAGCAGTACTTC
>TRBV7-6|TRBD2|-|TRBJ2-1
CASSSAGPDSYNEQFF
TGTGCCAGCAGCTCAGCGGGGCCCGACTCCTACAATGAGCAGTTCTTC
>TRBV6-1|-|-|TRBJ2-7
CASRVQGYYEQYF
TGTGCCAGCAGGGTACAGGGATACTACGAGCAGTACTTC
>TRBV7-6|TRBD2|-|TRBJ2-7
CASSPVAGGGYEQYF
TGTGCCAGCAGCCCCGTAGCGGGAGGGGGCTACGAGCAGTACTTC
>TRBV29-1|-|-|TRBJ1-1
CSVRTVEAFF
TGCAGCGTTCGGACGGTGGAAGCTTTCTTT
>TRBV9|TRBD1|few|TRBJ2-7
CASSDLPGQGINEQYF
TGTGCCAGCAGTGACCTCCCGGGACAGGGCATCAACGAGCAGTACTTC
>TRBV18|TRBD1|-|TRBJ1-6
CASSSKRGQGNSPLHF
TGTGCCAGCTCCTCAAAGAGAGGACAGGGAAATTCACCCCTCCACTTT
>TRBV29-1|-|-|TRBJ2-7
CSVETDSFYEQYF
TGCAGCGTTGAAACGGACAGCTTCTACGAGCAGTACTTC
>TRBV4-3|-|once|TRBJ2-2
CASSLGAEFSGELFF
TGCGCCAGCAGCCTGGGAGCAGAGTTCTCCGGGGAGCTGTTTTTT
>TRBV4-1|-|-|TRBJ2-7
CASSHGLGLTNYEQYF
TGCGCCAGCAGCCATGGATTGGGACTCACAAACTACGAGCAGTACTTC
>TRBV13|TRBD2|-|TRBJ2-7
CASSSTSGRTYEQYF
TGTGCCAGCAGCTCGACTAGCGGGAGGACTTACGAGCAGTACTTC